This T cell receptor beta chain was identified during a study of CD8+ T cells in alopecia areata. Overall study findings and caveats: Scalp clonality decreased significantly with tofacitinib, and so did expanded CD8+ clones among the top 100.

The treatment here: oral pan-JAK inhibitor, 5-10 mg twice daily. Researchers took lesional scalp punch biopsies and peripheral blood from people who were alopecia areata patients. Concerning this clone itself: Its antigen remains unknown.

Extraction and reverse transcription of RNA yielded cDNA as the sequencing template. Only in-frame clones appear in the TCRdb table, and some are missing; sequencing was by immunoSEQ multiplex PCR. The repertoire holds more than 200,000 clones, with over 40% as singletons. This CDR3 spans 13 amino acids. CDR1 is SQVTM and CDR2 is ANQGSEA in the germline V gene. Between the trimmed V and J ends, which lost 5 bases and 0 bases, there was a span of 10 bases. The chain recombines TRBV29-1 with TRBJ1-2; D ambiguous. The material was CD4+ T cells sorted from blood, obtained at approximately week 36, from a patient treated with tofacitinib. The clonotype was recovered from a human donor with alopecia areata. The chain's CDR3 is CSVPQPTNYGYTF. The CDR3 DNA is TGCAGCGTTCCTCAACCTACTAACTATGGCTACACCTTC.